This T cell receptor beta chain was identified during a study of cytomegalovirus exposure and HLA in healthy donors. Per germline, CDR1 MGHRA and CDR2 YSYEKL. The CDR3 covers 15 residues. The ends lost 2 bases at V and 7 bases at J; junction bases unmatched: 10. 60 Vbeta and 13 Jbeta primers were used in PCR. Repertoires were generated with immunoSEQ multiplex PCR, while TCRdb's copy carries only in-frame clones and drops some. The sample lists 110,000 to 150,000 clones, 75% to 90% occurring once. Findings and caveats of the study: It was confirmed in vitro that a few of the CMV-associated chains were specific for CMV antigens.

On this clone: Its antigen is not identified.

The J gene is TRBJ1-2, the V gene TRBV4-1; 7 nucleotides match TRBD1. This clonotype originated in a female donor in good health and CMV-seronegative. Sequencing used PBMCs. The CDR3 coding sequence is TGCGCCAGCAGCCAAAGTGGACAGGTCGTCTTTGGCTACACCTTC. Its translation is CASSQSGQVVFGYTF.